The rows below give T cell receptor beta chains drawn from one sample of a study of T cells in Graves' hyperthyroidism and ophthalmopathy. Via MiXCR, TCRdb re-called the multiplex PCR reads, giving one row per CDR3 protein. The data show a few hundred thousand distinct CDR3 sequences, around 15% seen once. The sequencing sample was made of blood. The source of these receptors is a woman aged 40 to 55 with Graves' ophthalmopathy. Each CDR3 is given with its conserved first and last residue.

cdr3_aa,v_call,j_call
CASSLGGGRADYEQYF,TRBV7-9,TRBJ2-7
CASSHPSGGTDTQYF,TRBV11-2,TRBJ2-3
CASRRGWGEKLFF,TRBV12-3/TRBV12-4,TRBJ1-4
CASSLTSVKTQYF,TRBV6-1,TRBJ2-5
CASSRGQQSGELFF,TRBV3-1,TRBJ2-2
CATSVGQVGETQYF,TRBV24-1,TRBJ2-5
CASSMYGPQGDTEAFF,TRBV19,TRBJ1-1
CASSFNGEITDTQYF,TRBV5-1,TRBJ2-3
CASSLAVGQGNQPQHF,TRBV5-1,TRBJ1-5
CVRDRGGTEAFF,TRBV20-1,TRBJ1-1
CASSGGVKVSGNTIYF,TRBV3-1,TRBJ1-3
CASSLGGESGETQYF,TRBV7-3,TRBJ2-5
CSVGHRGGPQHF,TRBV29-1,TRBJ1-5
CASSVGLAGSEQYF,TRBV2,TRBJ2-7
CASRSNRDSSIAGELFF,TRBV6-2/TRBV6-3,TRBJ2-2
CASTKGREFTEAFF,TRBV6-2/TRBV6-3,TRBJ1-1
CASSYSERESYEQYF,TRBV6-2/TRBV6-3,TRBJ2-7
CASSTDGPDTQYF,TRBV5-1,TRBJ2-3
CASKERQGEETQYF,TRBV18,TRBJ2-5
CASRQLGVTQYF,TRBV6-2/TRBV6-3,TRBJ2-5
CASNHGPEAFF,TRBV5-1,TRBJ1-1
CASSKDRETQYF,TRBV18,TRBJ2-5
CASSSGLEGRELFF,TRBV18,TRBJ2-2
CASSFETGAYNEQFF,TRBV28,TRBJ2-1
CASSAEAQETQYF,TRBV2,TRBJ2-5
CASNEGAQNTEAFF,TRBV3-1,TRBJ1-1
CAWSGQGNPYEQYF,TRBV30,TRBJ2-7
CASSLNQGRYF,TRBV12-3/TRBV12-4,TRBJ2-5
CASSFYGMGGTGSYNEQFF,TRBV28,TRBJ2-1
CASSLPRGGLSTDTQYF,TRBV5-1,TRBJ2-3
CSARGSAYNEQFF,TRBV20-1,TRBJ2-1
CASSLYEEDEQYF,TRBV27,TRBJ2-7
CASRLREGLSREQFF,TRBV12-3/TRBV12-4,TRBJ2-1
CSAMSLMTTNEKLFF,TRBV20-1,TRBJ1-4
CASSYSGQSHEQYF,TRBV6-5,TRBJ2-7
CASSEEGAGANVLTF,TRBV6-1,TRBJ2-6
CASSPERAAGAFF,TRBV7-9,TRBJ2-1
CASSRTPGLAGGHHTGELFF,TRBV4-3,TRBJ2-2
CASLGLDRSYEQYF,TRBV2,TRBJ2-7
CASKEQSGWGRNEQFF,TRBV11-2,TRBJ2-1
CASSRTVNTGELFF,TRBV5-1,TRBJ2-2
CSARVAENEQFF,TRBV20-1,TRBJ2-1
CASSDRAAADTQYF,TRBV28,TRBJ2-3
CASSPYGTGEAFF,TRBV7-3,TRBJ1-1
CSGLENEQFF,TRBV20-1,TRBJ2-1
CASSSRKAERGGYTF,TRBV6-1,TRBJ1-2
CASSPGGGTGRNQPQHF,TRBV9,TRBJ1-5
CASSGTGGGETQYF,TRBV2,TRBJ2-5
CASSLGQGGTQYF,TRBV5-6,TRBJ2-5
CASSLTGSNEKLFF,TRBV5-1,TRBJ1-4
CSVGGGGPTSGNTIYF,TRBV29-1,TRBJ1-3
CASSPGQGSTGELFF,TRBV7-7,TRBJ2-2
CASSAQGAPVTEAFF,TRBV7-2,TRBJ1-1